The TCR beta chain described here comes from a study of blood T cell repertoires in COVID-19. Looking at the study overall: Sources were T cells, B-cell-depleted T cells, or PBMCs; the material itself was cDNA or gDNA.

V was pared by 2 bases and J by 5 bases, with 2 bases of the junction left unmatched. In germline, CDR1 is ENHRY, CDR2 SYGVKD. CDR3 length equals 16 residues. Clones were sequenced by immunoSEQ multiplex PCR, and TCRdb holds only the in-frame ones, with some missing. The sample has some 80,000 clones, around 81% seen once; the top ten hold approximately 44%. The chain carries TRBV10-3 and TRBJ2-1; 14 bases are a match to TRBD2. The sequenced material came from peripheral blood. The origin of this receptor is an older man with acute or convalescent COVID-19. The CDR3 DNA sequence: TGTGCCATCAGTGAGCCGGGACTAGCGGGGGACAATGAGCAGTTCTTC. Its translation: CAISEPGLAGDNEQFF.